The rows below give T cell receptor beta chains drawn from one sample of a study of T-cell memory formation after mild COVID-19. TCRdb passed the 5' RACE reads through MiXCR, listing each CDR3 protein once. In the table there are fewer than 400,000 distinct CDR3 sequences, roughly 15% of which are singletons. Sequenced material: PBMCs or a T cell subset sorted from them (not recorded which). The origin of the receptors is a man in his late teens or twenties who had mild COVID-19 (a few samples of this study predate the infection). Cell type and time point are not known. CDR3s include the opening cysteine and the closing phenylalanine or tryptophan. D genes are given only for firm matches. Where a row states a size, it is once, few, many or the class of an expanded clone; other rows omit it.

V: TRBV7-9
size: .
D: .
J: TRBJ1-3
DNA: TGTGCCAGCAGCCAACGGGCAGGCGGAAACACCATATATTTT
CDR3: CASSQRAGGNTIYF

V: TRBV7-2
size: few
D: .
J: TRBJ2-5
DNA: TGTGCCAGCAGTCTCACCCTCCTGACAGAGACCCAGTACTTC
CDR3: CASSLTLLTETQYF

V: TRBV7-9
size: .
D: .
J: TRBJ2-1
DNA: TGTGCCAGCAGCCCCCTGGACACGGGTCAGATTGAGCAGTTCTTC
CDR3: CASSPLDTGQIEQFF

V: TRBV20-1
size: .
D: TRBD2
J: TRBJ2-7
DNA: TGCAGTGCTAGAGATCTCTCGACTAGCGGGGGTACCTACGAGCAGTACTTC
CDR3: CSARDLSTSGGTYEQYF

V: TRBV24-1
size: .
D: .
J: TRBJ2-2
DNA: TGTGCCACCAGTACCGGGCGAGACACCGGGGAGCTGTTTTTT
CDR3: CATSTGRDTGELFF

V: TRBV12-3/TRBV12-4
size: .
D: TRBD2
J: TRBJ2-1
DNA: TGTGCCAGCAGACGAGCGGGGGGGTTCTACAATGAGCAGTTCTTC
CDR3: CASRRAGGFYNEQFF

V: TRBV7-2
size: many
D: TRBD2
J: TRBJ2-5
DNA: TGTGCCAGCAGCTTAGCGACTAGCGGGGAAGAGACCCAGTACTTC
CDR3: CASSLATSGEETQYF

V: TRBV20-1
size: few
D: .
J: TRBJ1-2
DNA: TGCAGTGCTAGTGTTCAGGGGAGCGACTATGGCTACACCTTC
CDR3: CSASVQGSDYGYTF

V: TRBV10-3
size: few
D: .
J: TRBJ2-3
DNA: TGTGCCATCACTGGCCCGGGCACAGATACGCAGTATTTT
CDR3: CAITGPGTDTQYF

V: TRBV2
size: many
D: .
J: TRBJ2-2
DNA: TGTGCCAGCAGGGTAGGGAACACCGGGGAGCTGTTTTTT
CDR3: CASRVGNTGELFF

V: TRBV7-2
size: .
D: .
J: TRBJ2-7
DNA: TGTGCCAGCAGGGAGGACAGCTACGAGCAGTACTTC
CDR3: CASREDSYEQYF

V: TRBV11-2
size: few
D: .
J: TRBJ2-1
DNA: TGTGCCAGCAGCTCGAACCGGGACCGCCGGGGGAATGAGCAGTTCTTC
CDR3: CASSSNRDRRGNEQFF

V: TRBV7-2
size: once
D: TRBD1
J: TRBJ1-5
DNA: TGTGCCAGCAGCTTAGGGGGACAGGGGATGAAGCCCCAGCATTTT
CDR3: CASSLGGQGMKPQHF

V: TRBV2
size: few
D: TRBD1
J: TRBJ2-2
DNA: TGTGCCAGCAGTTTACCGGGACAGGGAGGATATACGAACACCGGGGAGCTGTTTTTT
CDR3: CASSLPGQGGYTNTGELFF

V: TRBV20-1
size: .
D: TRBD1
J: TRBJ2-7
DNA: TGCAGTGCCATTCCCCGTCCGGGACAGTGGTACGAGCAGTACTTC
CDR3: CSAIPRPGQWYEQYF

V: TRBV9
size: once
D: .
J: TRBJ2-5
DNA: TGTGCCAGCAGCGCGAGAGCACAAGAGACCCAGTACTTC
CDR3: CASSARAQETQYF

V: TRBV11-2
size: .
D: TRBD1
J: TRBJ2-7
DNA: TGTGCCAGCAGCTTGGGAAGGGACAGGATCCCCTACGAGCAGTACTTC
CDR3: CASSLGRDRIPYEQYF

V: TRBV19
size: .
D: .
J: TRBJ2-1
DNA: TGTGCCAGTAGTCGTACCAGGGGGGGGGCCCGCAATGAGCAGTTCTTC
CDR3: CASSRTRGGARNEQFF

V: TRBV20-1
size: few
D: .
J: TRBJ1-6
DNA: TGCAGTGCTGCCCCGGGGGGAGGGCCCCTCCACTTT
CDR3: CSAAPGGGPLHF

V: TRBV28
size: few
D: .
J: TRBJ1-4
DNA: TGTGCCAGCAGTTTTGGCACGGCCAATGAAAAACTGTTTTTT
CDR3: CASSFGTANEKLFF

V: TRBV15
size: .
D: TRBD1
J: TRBJ2-7
DNA: TGTGCCACCAGCAGAGCCTATGATGACAGGGCCTACGAGCAGTACTTC
CDR3: CATSRAYDDRAYEQYF

V: TRBV12-3/TRBV12-4
size: few
D: TRBD1
J: TRBJ2-7
DNA: TGTGCCAGCAGTTCCCAGGGGGCGTGGGACGAGCAGTACTTC
CDR3: CASSSQGAWDEQYF

V: TRBV7-6
size: .
D: .
J: TRBJ2-7
DNA: TGTGCCAGCAGCTTAGGTCCGGGGGGCCCCTCCTACGAGCAGTACTTC
CDR3: CASSLGPGGPSYEQYF

V: TRBV7-2
size: few
D: .
J: TRBJ2-1
DNA: TGTGCCAGCAGCTTGGGACCGACCTTCTCCTACAATGAGCAGTTCTTC
CDR3: CASSLGPTFSYNEQFF

V: TRBV5-1
size: few
D: TRBD1
J: TRBJ1-2
DNA: TGCGCCAGCGGGGACAGGAGCTATGGCTACACCTTC
CDR3: CASGDRSYGYTF

V: TRBV20-1
size: .
D: .
J: TRBJ2-5
DNA: TGCAGTGCACAAAGTGGAGGGGGACAAGAGACCCAGTACTTC
CDR3: CSAQSGGGQETQYF

V: TRBV6-5
size: few
D: TRBD1
J: TRBJ2-5
DNA: TGTGCCAGCAGGGTTACAGGGGGCCGACGAGAGACCCAGTACTTC
CDR3: CASRVTGGRRETQYF

V: TRBV7-2
size: few
D: .
J: TRBJ1-6
DNA: TGTGCCAGCAGCTTAGGTTTGGTATCACCCCTCCACTTT
CDR3: CASSLGLVSPLHF

V: TRBV28
size: .
D: TRBD1
J: TRBJ2-6
DNA: TGTGCCAGCGTATTCACAGGGGGCTCTGGGGCCAACGTCCTGACTTTC
CDR3: CASVFTGGSGANVLTF

V: TRBV5-1
size: few
D: TRBD2
J: TRBJ2-4
DNA: TGCGCCAGCAGCTTGTCGGTCGTGTCTAGCGGGGGCCAAAACATTCAGTACTTC
CDR3: CASSLSVVSSGGQNIQYF

V: TRBV4-1
size: few
D: TRBD2
J: TRBJ2-2
DNA: TGCGCCAGCAGCCAAGAGCCGGGCGGGGGGACCGGGGAGCTGTTTTTT
CDR3: CASSQEPGGGTGELFF

V: TRBV11-2
size: .
D: .
J: TRBJ2-3
DNA: TGTGCCAGCAGCGGAGGGTGGGCAGATACGCAGTATTTT
CDR3: CASSGGWADTQYF

V: TRBV12-3/TRBV12-4
size: few
D: .
J: TRBJ1-2
DNA: TGTGCCAGCAGTCACCCGGGTTTGCTGGGATCAGAGACCTTC
CDR3: CASSHPGLLGSETF

V: TRBV5-1
size: .
D: .
J: TRBJ1-2
DNA: TGCGCCAGCAGCTTGTCGTGGATTGAAGGTGTTGGCTACACCTTC
CDR3: CASSLSWIEGVGYTF

V: TRBV4-3
size: few
D: TRBD2
J: TRBJ2-2
DNA: TGCGCCAGCAGCCCCTATAGCGGGGGCGGCACCGGGGAGCTGTTTTTT
CDR3: CASSPYSGGGTGELFF

V: TRBV6-2/TRBV6-3
size: .
D: .
J: TRBJ2-7
DNA: TGTGCCAGCAGTTACTCGAGAAGACGGGGGGCCTCCTACGAGCAGTACTTC
CDR3: CASSYSRRRGASYEQYF

V: TRBV7-8
size: few
D: TRBD2
J: TRBJ2-1
DNA: TGTGCCAGCAGCATCCCTAGCGGGGGCTACAATGAGCAGTTCTTC
CDR3: CASSIPSGGYNEQFF

V: TRBV12-5
size: .
D: .
J: TRBJ2-1
DNA: TGTGCTAGTGGTTTTACACCCAGCTCCTACAATGAGCAGTTCTTC
CDR3: CASGFTPSSYNEQFF

V: TRBV20-1
size: few
D: TRBD2
J: TRBJ2-5
DNA: TGCAGTGCTAGAGCCCCGGGGCTAGCGGGCGGAGGGGACAAGGAGACCCAGTACTTC
CDR3: CSARAPGLAGGGDKETQYF

V: TRBV7-7
size: .
D: .
J: TRBJ2-5
DNA: TGTGCCAGCAGCTTAGTAGGGGGGGGGCCCGGGTACCAAGAGACCCAGTACTTC
CDR3: CASSLVGGGPGYQETQYF

V: TRBV20-1
size: .
D: .
J: TRBJ2-3
DNA: TGCAGTGCTTGGCTGGGGTCTAGCACAGATACGCAGTATTTT
CDR3: CSAWLGSSTDTQYF

V: TRBV7-9
size: .
D: TRBD2
J: TRBJ2-5
DNA: TGTGCCAGCACCGGGGGAGGGGAGACCCAGTACTTC
CDR3: CASTGGGETQYF

V: TRBV2
size: few
D: TRBD1
J: TRBJ1-6
DNA: TGTGCCAACAGGGACAGTAAGAATTCACCCCTCCACTTT
CDR3: CANRDSKNSPLHF

V: TRBV20-1
size: few
D: TRBD2
J: TRBJ2-3
DNA: TGCAGTGCGGGAGGGGCATGGCGGTCAGATACGCAGTATTTT
CDR3: CSAGGAWRSDTQYF